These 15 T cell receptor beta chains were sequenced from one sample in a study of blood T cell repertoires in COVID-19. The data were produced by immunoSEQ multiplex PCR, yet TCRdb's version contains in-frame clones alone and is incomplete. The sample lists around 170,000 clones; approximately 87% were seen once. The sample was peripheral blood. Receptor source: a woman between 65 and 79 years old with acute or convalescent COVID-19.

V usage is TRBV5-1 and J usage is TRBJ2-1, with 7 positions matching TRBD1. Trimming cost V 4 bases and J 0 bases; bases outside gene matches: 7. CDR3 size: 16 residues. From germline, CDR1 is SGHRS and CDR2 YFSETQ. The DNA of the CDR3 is TGCGCCAGCAGCGCCGAGACAGGGCTCTCCTACAATGAGCAGTTCTTC. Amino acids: CASSAETGLSYNEQFF.

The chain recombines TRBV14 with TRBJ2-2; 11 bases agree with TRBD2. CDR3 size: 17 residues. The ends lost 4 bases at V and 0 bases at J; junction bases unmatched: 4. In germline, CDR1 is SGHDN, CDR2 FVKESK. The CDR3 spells CASSPGTSGPNTGELFF. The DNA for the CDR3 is TGTGCCAGCAGCCCCGGGACTAGCGGTCCGAACACCGGGGAGCTGTTTTTT.

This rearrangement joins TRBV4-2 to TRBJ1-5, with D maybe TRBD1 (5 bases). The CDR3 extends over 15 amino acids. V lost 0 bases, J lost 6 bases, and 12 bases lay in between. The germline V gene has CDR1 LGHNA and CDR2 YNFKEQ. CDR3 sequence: CASSQDRDSPQPQHF. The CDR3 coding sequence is TGTGCCAGCAGCCAAGACCGGGACTCTCCTCAGCCCCAGCATTTT.

The CDR3 DNA sequence: TGTGCCACCGCCGGGACAGTGGGAGTCCAAGAGACCCAGTACTTC. Translated: CATAGTVGVQETQYF. This rearrangement joins TRBV2 to TRBJ2-5, with TRBD1 matching over 7 bases. The J segment lost 1 base and the V segment lost 10 bases, leaving 12 bases of the junction unmatched. The germline V gene encodes CDR1 SNHLY and CDR2 FYNNEI. This CDR3 region has 15 residues.

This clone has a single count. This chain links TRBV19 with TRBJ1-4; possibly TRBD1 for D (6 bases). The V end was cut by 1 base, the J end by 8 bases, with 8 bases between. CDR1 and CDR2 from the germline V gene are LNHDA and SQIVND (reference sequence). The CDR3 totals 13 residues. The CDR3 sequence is CASSIGTAEKLFF. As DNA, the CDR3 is TGTGCCAGTAGTATAGGGACAGCCGAAAAACTGTTTTTT.

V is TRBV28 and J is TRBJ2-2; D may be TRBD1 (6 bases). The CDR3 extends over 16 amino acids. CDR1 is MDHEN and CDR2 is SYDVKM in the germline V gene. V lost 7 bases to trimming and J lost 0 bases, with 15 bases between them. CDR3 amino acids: CASNWGPTTNTGELFF. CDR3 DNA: TGTGCCAGCAATTGGGGGCCGACCACGAACACCGGGGAGCTGTTTTTT.

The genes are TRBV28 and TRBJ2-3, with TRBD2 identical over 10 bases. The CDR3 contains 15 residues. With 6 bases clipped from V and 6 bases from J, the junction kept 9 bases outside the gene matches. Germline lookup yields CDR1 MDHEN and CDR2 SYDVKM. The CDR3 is CASSEPGLARDTQYF. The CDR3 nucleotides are TGTGCCAGCAGCGAACCGGGACTAGCGAGGGATACGCAGTATTTT.

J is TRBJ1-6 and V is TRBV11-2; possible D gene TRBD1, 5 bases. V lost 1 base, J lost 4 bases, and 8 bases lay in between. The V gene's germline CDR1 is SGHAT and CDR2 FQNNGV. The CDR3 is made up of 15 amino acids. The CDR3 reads CASSLVRGYNSPLHF. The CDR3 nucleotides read TGTGCCAGCAGCTTAGTAAGGGGTTATAATTCACCCCTCCACTTT.

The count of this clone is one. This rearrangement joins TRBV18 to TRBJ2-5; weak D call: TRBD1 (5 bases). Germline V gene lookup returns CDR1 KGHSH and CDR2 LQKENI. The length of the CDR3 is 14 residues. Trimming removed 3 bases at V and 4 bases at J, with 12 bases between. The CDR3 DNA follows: TGTGCCAGCTCACCGAATAGCAGGGCAGAGACCCAGTACTTC. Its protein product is CASSPNSRAETQYF.

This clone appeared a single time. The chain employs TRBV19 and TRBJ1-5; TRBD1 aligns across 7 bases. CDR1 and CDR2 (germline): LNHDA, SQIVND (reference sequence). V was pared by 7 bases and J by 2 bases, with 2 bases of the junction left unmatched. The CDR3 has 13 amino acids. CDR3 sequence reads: CASTGTGNQPQHF. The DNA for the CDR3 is TGTGCCAGTACCGGGACAGGCAATCAGCCCCAGCATTTT.

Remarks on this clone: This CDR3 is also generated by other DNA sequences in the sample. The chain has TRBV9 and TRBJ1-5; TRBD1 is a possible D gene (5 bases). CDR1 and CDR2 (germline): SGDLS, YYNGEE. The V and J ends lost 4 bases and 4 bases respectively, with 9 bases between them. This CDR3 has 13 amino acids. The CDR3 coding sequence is TGTGCCAGCAGCCCCGGGGGTAATCAGCCCCAGCATTTT. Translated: CASSPGGNQPQHF.

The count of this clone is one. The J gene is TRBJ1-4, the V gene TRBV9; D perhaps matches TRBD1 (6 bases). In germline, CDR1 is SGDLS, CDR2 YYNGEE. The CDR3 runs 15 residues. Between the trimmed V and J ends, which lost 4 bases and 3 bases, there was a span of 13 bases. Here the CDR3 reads CASSLQGVSNEKLFF. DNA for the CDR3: TGTGCCAGCAGCTTACAGGGTGTATCTAATGAAAAACTGTTTTTT.

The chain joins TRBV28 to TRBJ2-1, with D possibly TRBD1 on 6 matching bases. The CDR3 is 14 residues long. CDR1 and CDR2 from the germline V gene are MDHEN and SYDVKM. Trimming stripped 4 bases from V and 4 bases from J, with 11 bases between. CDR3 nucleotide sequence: TGTGCCAGCAGTTCCTGGGGGCAGTACAATGAGCAGTTCTTC. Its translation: CASSSWGQYNEQFF.

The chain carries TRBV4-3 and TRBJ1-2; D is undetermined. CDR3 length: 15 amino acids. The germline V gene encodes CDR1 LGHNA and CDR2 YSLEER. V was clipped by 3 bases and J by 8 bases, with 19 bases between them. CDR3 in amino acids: CASSQIPVGGGGYTF. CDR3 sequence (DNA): TGCGCCAGCAGCCAGATACCCGTCGGAGGCGGCGGCTACACCTTC.

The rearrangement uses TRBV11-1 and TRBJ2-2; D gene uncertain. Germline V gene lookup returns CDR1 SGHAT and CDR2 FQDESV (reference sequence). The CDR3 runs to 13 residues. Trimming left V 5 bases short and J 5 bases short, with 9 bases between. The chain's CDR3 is CASSKGETGELFF. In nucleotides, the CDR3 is TGTGCCAGCAGCAAAGGAGAGACCGGGGAGCTGTTTTTT.